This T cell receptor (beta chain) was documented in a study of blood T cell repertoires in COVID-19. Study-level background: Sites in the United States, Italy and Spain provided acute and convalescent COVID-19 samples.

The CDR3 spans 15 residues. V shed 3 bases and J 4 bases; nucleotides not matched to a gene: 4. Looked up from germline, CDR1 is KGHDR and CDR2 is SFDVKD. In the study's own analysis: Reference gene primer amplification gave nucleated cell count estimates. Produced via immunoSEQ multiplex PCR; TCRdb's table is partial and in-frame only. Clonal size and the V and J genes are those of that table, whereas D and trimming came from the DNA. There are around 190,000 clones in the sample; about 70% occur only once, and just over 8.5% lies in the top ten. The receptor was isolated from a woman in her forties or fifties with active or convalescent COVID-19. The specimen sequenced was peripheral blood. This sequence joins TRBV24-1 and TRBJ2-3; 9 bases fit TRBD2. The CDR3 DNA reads TGTGCCACCAGTGATCGCGGGGGGGGGTCAGATACGCAGTATTTT. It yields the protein CATSDRGGGSDTQYF.